The clone carrying this TCR beta chain was observed many times. Unique molecular identifiers tagged the TCRbeta library. TCRdb itself ran the PCR reads through MiXCR, one entry per CDR3 protein. The sample has some 390,000 distinct CDR3 sequences, around 21% seen once. These data originate in a study of T-cell reconstitution after alpha-beta-depleted transplantation in children. CDR1 is MNHEY, CDR2 SMNVEV, per germline (reference sequence). The CDR3 extends over 15 amino acids. The V and J ends lost 5 bases and 5 bases respectively, with 19 bases between them. The TCR originated in a human donor who donated a stem cell graft to a child with acute myeloid leukemia. The J gene is TRBJ2-7, the V gene TRBV27; D is possibly TRBD1 (8 bases). Material: PBMCs from the stem cell graft donor, obtained from the stem cell graft. The DNA for the CDR3 is TGTGCCAGCAGTCCCACAGGGGGGGTCTACGACGAGCAGTACTTC. Translated: CASSPTGGVYDEQYF.